This T cell receptor (beta chain) is from a study of beta chain features in type 1 diabetes. The study's findings and limits: A potential PCR bias toward shorter templates would be equal in patient and control samples.

The CDR3 loop spans 15 amino acids. The V gene lost 2 bases and the J gene lost 3 bases, with 14 bases spanning the gap. Germline CDR1 SEHNR, CDR2 FQNEAQ (reference sequence). This clone was seen only a few times. The target antigen is unknown. The authors sorted CD4+ naive, central memory, regulatory and stem cell-like memory cells via CD45RO/CCR7/CD25/CD127/CD95/CD27. TCRB transcripts that were expressed got sequenced, as all of the isolated RNA had been reverse transcribed. Here immunoSEQ multiplex PCR was the method, and the copy in TCRdb shows in-frame clones only, minus some. The sample includes hundreds of thousands of clones, less than 20% of them seen just once.

This sequence was found in a young man in good health. This rearrangement joins TRBV7-9 to TRBJ2-7, with D tentatively TRBD1 or TRBD2 (5 bases each). The source material was naive CD4+ T cells from blood. The CDR3 DNA reads as TGTGCCAGCAGCTTACGGAGAGGGGTCATCTACGAGCAGTACTTC. Translating gives CASSLRRGVIYEQYF. The full variable domain, in which reference TRBV7-9 and TRBJ2-7 provide the parts outside the CDR3, is DTGVSQNPRHKITKRGQNVTFRCDPISEHNRLYWYRQTLGQGPEFLTYFQNEAQLEKSRLLSDRFSAERPKGSFSTLEIQRTEQGDSAMYLCASSLRRGVIYEQYFGPGTRLTVT.